Listed below are T cell receptor beta chains from one sample, sequenced in a study of blood T cell repertoires in COVID-19. Only in-frame clones appear in the TCRdb table, and some are missing; sequencing was by immunoSEQ multiplex PCR. The repertoire holds roughly 350,000 clones, with roughly 90% as singletons. Sequencing used peripheral blood. These receptors all come from a woman between 70 and 85 years old with COVID-19, enrolled during active disease. CDR3s include the opening cysteine and the closing phenylalanine or tryptophan. A D gene is named only where the DNA matches it firmly. Clone size is not always given. Where it is, it says once, few, many or a class for expanded clones.

D: .; V: TRBV4-2; J: TRBJ1-2; size: .; CDR3: CASSQPGQDYGYTF; DNA: TGTGCCAGCAGCCAGCCGGGACAAGACTATGGCTACACCTTC
D: TRBD1; V: TRBV6-1; J: TRBJ1-2; size: few; CDR3: CASSEDGDSYGYTF; DNA: TGTGCCAGCAGTGAAGACGGGGACAGCTATGGCTACACCTTC
D: TRBD1; V: TRBV30; J: TRBJ1-2; size: .; CDR3: CAWSSDRGSNYGYTF; DNA: TGTGCCTGGAGTTCGGACAGGGGGTCTAACTATGGCTACACCTTC
D: .; V: TRBV7-2; J: TRBJ1-6; size: few; CDR3: CASSHGKGPLHF; DNA: TGTGCCAGCAGCCACGGGAAAGGGCCCCTCCACTTT
D: TRBD2; V: TRBV19; J: TRBJ2-3; size: .; CDR3: CASSIELAGGPPTDTQYF; DNA: TGTGCCAGTAGTATAGAACTAGCGGGGGGACCCCCGACAGATACGCAGTATTTT
D: TRBD1; V: TRBV30; J: TRBJ2-7; size: .; CDR3: CAWKGGVKNEQYF; DNA: TGTGCCTGGAAAGGGGGCGTGAAGAACGAGCAGTACTTC
D: TRBD2; V: TRBV29-1; J: TRBJ2-3; size: .; CDR3: CSAVLAGGATDTQYF; DNA: TGCAGCGCCGTTTTAGCGGGGGGGGCCACAGATACGCAGTATTTT
D: .; V: TRBV2; J: TRBJ1-1; size: .; CDR3: CASSKLTASNTEAFF; DNA: TGTGCCAGCAGTAAATTGACAGCGTCTAACACTGAAGCTTTCTTT
D: TRBD1; V: TRBV5-1; J: TRBJ2-7; size: .; CDR3: CASSLNVQGSYEQYF; DNA: TGCGCCAGCAGCTTAAATGTACAGGGGAGTTACGAGCAGTACTTC
D: TRBD1; V: TRBV18; J: TRBJ1-1; size: .; CDR3: CASSPRTGGVDTEAFF; DNA: TGTGCCAGCTCACCTCGGACAGGGGGAGTAGACACTGAAGCTTTCTTT
D: TRBD1; V: TRBV28; J: TRBJ2-7; size: .; CDR3: CASSPGTGAVDEQYF; DNA: TGTGCCAGCAGTCCCGGGACAGGGGCGGTGGACGAGCAGTACTTC
D: .; V: TRBV7-2; J: TRBJ1-2; size: .; CDR3: CASSGQPNYGYTF; DNA: TGTGCCAGCAGCGGGCAGCCTAACTATGGCTACACCTTC
D: .; V: TRBV10-3; J: TRBJ2-2; size: .; CDR3: CAINPEQGANTGELFF; DNA: TGTGCCATCAACCCCGAACAGGGTGCGAACACCGGGGAGCTGTTTTTT
D: .; V: TRBV27; J: TRBJ2-7; size: .; CDR3: CASKGGGAGAPYEQYF; DNA: TGTGCCAGCAAGGGCGGGGGCGCCGGAGCCCCCTACGAGCAGTACTTC
D: .; V: TRBV2; J: TRBJ2-6; size: .; CDR3: CALIKQGIYSGANVLTF; DNA: TGTGCCCTAATTAAACAGGGAATCTACTCTGGGGCCAACGTCCTGACTTTC
D: .; V: TRBV7-3; J: TRBJ2-1; size: few; CDR3: CASSLKQGSKSEQFF; DNA: TGTGCCAGCAGCTTAAAGCAGGGGTCAAAATCTGAGCAGTTCTTC
D: .; V: TRBV12-3/TRBV12-4; J: TRBJ2-5; size: .; CDR3: CASSWSQETQYF; DNA: TGTGCCAGCAGTTGGAGCCAAGAGACCCAGTACTTC
D: .; V: TRBV18; J: TRBJ2-7; size: once; CDR3: CASSLLAGKNSYEQYF; DNA: TGTGCCAGCTCACTATTGGCCGGGAAAAACTCCTACGAGCAGTACTTC
D: .; V: TRBV19; J: TRBJ1-5; size: .; CDR3: CASSMGRVGNQPQHF; DNA: TGTGCCAGTAGTATGGGCAGGGTGGGCAATCAGCCCCAGCATTTT
D: .; V: TRBV4-3; J: TRBJ2-7; size: .; CDR3: CASSQGEGAYEQYF; DNA: TGCGCCAGCAGCCAAGGGGAGGGGGCCTACGAGCAGTACTTC
D: .; V: TRBV5-4; J: TRBJ1-1; size: .; CDR3: CASSLGGVGTEAFF; DNA: TGTGCCAGCAGCTTGGGGGGAGTAGGCACTGAAGCTTTCTTT
D: TRBD1; V: TRBV9; J: TRBJ2-7; size: .; CDR3: CASSGGTGVSYEQYF; DNA: TGTGCCAGCAGCGGTGGGACAGGCGTGTCCTACGAGCAGTACTTC
D: TRBD1; V: TRBV5-5; J: TRBJ1-2; size: .; CDR3: CASSPYWDSRYGYTF; DNA: TGTGCCAGCAGCCCCTACTGGGACAGCCGCTATGGCTACACCTTC
D: TRBD1; V: TRBV6-1; J: TRBJ2-7; size: .; CDR3: CASSERTGSYEQYF; DNA: TGTGCCAGCAGTGAAAGGACAGGCTCCTACGAGCAGTACTTC
D: TRBD1; V: TRBV23-1; J: TRBJ1-2; size: .; CDR3: CASSIPGQVYGYTF; DNA: TGCGCCAGCAGTATTCCGGGACAGGTCTATGGCTACACCTTC
D: TRBD2; V: TRBV12-5; J: TRBJ2-3; size: .; CDR3: CASGSGLAGDTQYF; DNA: TGTGCTAGTGGCTCGGGACTAGCGGGGGATACGCAGTATTTT
D: .; V: TRBV7-9; J: TRBJ1-5; size: .; CDR3: CASSRLGQQPQHF; DNA: TGTGCCAGCAGCCGACTGGGGCAGCAGCCCCAGCATTTT
D: .; V: TRBV29-1; J: TRBJ2-3; size: few; CDR3: CSVIVYGAGTQYF; DNA: TGCAGCGTTATCGTATATGGTGCCGGTACGCAGTATTTT
D: .; V: TRBV27; J: TRBJ1-1; size: .; CDR3: CASDVRGNVIRNTEAFF; DNA: TGTGCCAGCGATGTCAGGGGCAATGTTATTAGGAACACTGAAGCTTTCTTT
D: .; V: TRBV12-3/TRBV12-4; J: TRBJ1-1; size: .; CDR3: CASSSEGRQAFF; DNA: TGTGCCAGCAGTTCGGAGGGACGACAAGCTTTCTTT
D: TRBD1; V: TRBV27; J: TRBJ1-4; size: .; CDR3: CASSRIRQGGEKLFF; DNA: TGTGCCAGCAGCAGAATTAGACAGGGTGGTGAAAAACTGTTTTTT
D: .; V: TRBV6-1; J: TRBJ1-1; size: .; CDR3: CASSEVRQPLFF; DNA: TGTGCCAGCAGTGAAGTGAGACAGCCACTTTTTTTT
D: TRBD1; V: TRBV5-8; J: TRBJ1-1; size: once; CDR3: CASSLQGATEAFF; DNA: TGTGCCAGCAGCTTACAGGGGGCCACTGAAGCTTTCTTT
D: .; V: TRBV28; J: TRBJ1-5; size: .; CDR3: CASRISSSNQPQHF; DNA: TGTGCCAGCAGAATTAGTAGTAGCAATCAGCCCCAGCATTTT
D: .; V: TRBV6-5; J: TRBJ1-5; size: .; CDR3: CASSYGGNQPQHF; DNA: TGTGCCAGCAGTTACGGGGGGAACCAGCCCCAGCATTTT
D: TRBD2; V: TRBV30; J: TRBJ2-2; size: .; CDR3: CAWSVRAGVTGELFF; DNA: TGTGCCTGGAGTGTAAGGGCGGGGGTTACCGGGGAGCTGTTTTTT
D: .; V: TRBV27; J: TRBJ2-3; size: .; CDR3: CASSLPLLDTQYF; DNA: TGTGCCAGCAGTCTGCCCCTATTGGATACGCAGTATTTT
D: .; V: TRBV4-3; J: TRBJ1-6; size: .; CDR3: CASSQSMASGGMPLHF; DNA: TGCGCCAGCAGCCAAAGTATGGCATCCGGAGGAATGCCCCTCCACTTT
D: .; V: TRBV9; J: TRBJ1-2; size: .; CDR3: CASSVDGTATNYGYTF; DNA: TGTGCCAGCAGCGTGGATGGAACAGCTACTAACTATGGCTACACCTTC
D: .; V: TRBV7-2; J: TRBJ2-7; size: .; CDR3: CASSLDSSYEQYF; DNA: TGTGCCAGCAGCCTTGACAGCTCCTACGAGCAGTACTTC
D: .; V: TRBV6-2/TRBV6-3; J: TRBJ1-3; size: .; CDR3: CASSYTGLDGNTIYF; DNA: TGTGCCAGCAGTTACACAGGCCTGGATGGAAACACCATATATTTT
D: TRBD1; V: TRBV5-1; J: TRBJ1-6; size: .; CDR3: CASSPDRGLALHF; DNA: TGCGCCAGCAGCCCCGACAGGGGTTTGGCCCTCCACTTT
D: .; V: TRBV9; J: TRBJ1-2; size: .; CDR3: CASSVGGATNYGYTF; DNA: TGTGCCAGCAGCGTAGGGGGAGCCACTAACTATGGCTACACCTTC
D: TRBD1; V: TRBV6-5; J: TRBJ1-2; size: .; CDR3: CASSLGQDYGYTF; DNA: TGTGCCAGCAGCCTGGGACAGGACTATGGCTACACCTTC
D: .; V: TRBV28; J: TRBJ1-2; size: few; CDR3: CASSPGNYGYTF; DNA: TGTGCCAGCAGTCCGGGAAACTATGGCTACACCTTC
D: .; V: TRBV5-8; J: TRBJ2-7; size: .; CDR3: CASTLQWTYEQYF; DNA: TGTGCCAGCACCCTACAGTGGACCTACGAGCAGTACTTC
D: .; V: TRBV4-1; J: TRBJ1-5; size: once; CDR3: CASSQDKGEPQHF; DNA: TGCGCCAGCAGCCAAGATAAGGGAGAGCCCCAGCATTTT
D: .; V: TRBV29-1; J: TRBJ1-4; size: .; CDR3: CSVEEGREKLFF; DNA: TGCAGCGTTGAGGAGGGGCGAGAAAAACTGTTTTTT
D: TRBD2; V: TRBV27; J: TRBJ2-7; size: .; CDR3: CASSLGTSGDYEQYF; DNA: TGTGCCAGCAGTTTAGGGACTAGCGGGGACTACGAGCAGTACTTC